Listed below are T cell receptor beta chains from one sample, sequenced in a study of cytomegalovirus exposure and HLA in healthy donors. This table comes from immunoSEQ multiplex PCR, and its TCRdb copy is limited to in-frame clones, with some not included. The repertoire holds about 120,000 clones, around 85% seen once, with 6.2% in the top ten. Sequencing was performed on PBMCs. Receptor source: a man younger than 40 in good health and CMV-seropositive. Both conserved end residues are trimmed from each CDR3. Where a row states a size, it is once, few, many or the class of an expanded clone; other rows omit it.

>TRBV11-1|-|TRBJ2-5|13
ASSISGGAGETQY
>TRBV19|-|TRBJ1-5|12
ASTTNMAGAPQH
>TRBV19|-|TRBJ2-1|13
ASTLGLAGGNEQF
>TRBV5-5|few|TRBJ1-2|12
ASSMGTGNYGYT
>TRBV25-1|-|TRBJ2-5|12
ASSDGSGGGEQY
>TRBV6-6|-|TRBJ1-2|13
ASSYDPGQAYGYT
>TRBV6-1|-|TRBJ2-7|13
ASSPEGQGTYEQY
>TRBV12-5|few|TRBJ2-7|14
ASGLRPGGYSYEQY
>TRBV6-6|few|TRBJ2-7|13
ASSKDRVPSYEQY
>TRBV30|once|TRBJ2-6|14
AWSIRGGSGANVLT
>TRBV7-2|-|TRBJ2-2|15
ASSFDPRGENTGELF
>TRBV4-1|few|TRBJ1-5|12
ASSPQEGNQPQH
>TRBV6-1|once|TRBJ1-2|11
ASSERGVYGYT
>TRBV11-2|once|TRBJ2-7|13
ASSLGDRDYDWQY
>TRBV30|-|TRBJ2-7|12
AWNGQALSYEQY
>TRBV2|-|TRBJ2-2|14
ASTKQGTPSTGELF
>TRBV7-3|-|TRBJ2-5|13
ASSYTGTGFETQY
>TRBV30|-|TRBJ2-3|14
AWSVRLAGSTDTQY
>TRBV6-5|-|TRBJ2-5|12
ASSSPGGEETQY
>TRBV6-4|-|TRBJ2-3|17
ASSEFWTSGGDSTDTQY
>TRBV4-1|-|TRBJ2-2|13
ASSQTGSGTGELF
>TRBV19|medium-sized|TRBJ1-1|9
AVHGETEAF
>TRBV12-5|-|TRBJ1-5|12
ASVQDRNNQPQH
>TRBV5-1|-|TRBJ2-2|14
ASSLAPGGPTGELF
>TRBV5-1|many|TRBJ2-5|10
ASSPSGETQY
>TRBV11-2|-|TRBJ1-3|13
ASSTYRGSGNTIY
>TRBV5-1|once|TRBJ2-3|11
ASRSGLPDTQY
>TRBV5-4|-|TRBJ1-1|13
ASSLARGAYTEAF
>TRBV10-3|-|TRBJ1-5|12
AISTDRGDQPQH
>TRBV7-9|-|TRBJ2-1|13
ASSRGTSAYNEQF
>TRBV7-2|once|TRBJ2-3|14
ASSSFSGARTDTQY
>TRBV30|-|TRBJ2-7|13
AWSVGPGGSGEQY
>TRBV5-6|-|TRBJ1-2|13
ASSLRTGRGYGYT
>TRBV2|-|TRBJ1-3|14
ASKKKWAVFGNTIY
>TRBV27|once|TRBJ2-3|13
ASSLSPASTDTQY
>TRBV30|-|TRBJ2-1|10
TWSMMTREQF
>TRBV18|-|TRBJ2-7|14
ASSTGLAGVTYEQY
>TRBV4-1|-|TRBJ2-1|11
ASSQVSRNEQF
>TRBV9|few|TRBJ1-4|12
ASSVGPSNEKLF
>TRBV19|-|TRBJ2-7|15
ASSGNPRARGNSEQY
>TRBV2|-|TRBJ1-5|12
ASGGAVLSQPQH
>TRBV6-5|-|-|12
ASSTTGLSYEQY
>TRBV4-3|-|TRBJ1-4|13
ASTPPRATNEKLF
>TRBV12-2|-|TRBJ2-7|14
ASRLDRDITSYEQY
>TRBV30|-|TRBJ1-3|12
AWSYNRKGNTIY
>TRBV11-2|-|TRBJ1-3|15
ASSLGGTGGDGNTIY
>TRBV25-1|-|TRBJ2-2|12
ASTPQGNTGELF
>TRBV4-3|-|TRBJ2-3|12
ASSQDSVADTQY
>TRBV6-5|-|TRBJ1-1|12
ASTWDSGSTEAF
>TRBV11-3|once|TRBJ1-3|14
ASSLEGGILGNTIY
>TRBV29-1|-|TRBJ1-5|10
SAGVSNQPQH
>TRBV19|-|TRBJ2-7|14
ASSRSPGQGAHEQY
>TRBV6-5|-|TRBJ2-7|12
ASSLGLAGDEQY